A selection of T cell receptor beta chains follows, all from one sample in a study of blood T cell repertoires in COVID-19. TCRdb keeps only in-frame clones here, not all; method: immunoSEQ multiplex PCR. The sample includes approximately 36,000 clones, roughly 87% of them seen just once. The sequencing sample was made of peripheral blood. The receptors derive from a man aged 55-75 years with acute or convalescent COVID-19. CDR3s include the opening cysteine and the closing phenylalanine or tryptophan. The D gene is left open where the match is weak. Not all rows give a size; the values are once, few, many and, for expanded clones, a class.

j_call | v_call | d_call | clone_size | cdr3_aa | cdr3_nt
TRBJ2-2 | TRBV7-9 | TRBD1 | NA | CASSRDGTGTGELFF | TGTGCCAGCAGCCGCGACGGGACAGGAACCGGGGAGCTGTTTTTT
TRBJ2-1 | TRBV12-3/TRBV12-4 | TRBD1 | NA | CASKTGGVDEQFF | TGTGCCAGCAAGACAGGGGGAGTGGATGAGCAGTTCTTC
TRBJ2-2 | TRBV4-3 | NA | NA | CASSQESPGANTGELFF | TGCGCCAGCAGCCAAGAGTCACCGGGAGCGAACACCGGGGAGCTGTTTTTT
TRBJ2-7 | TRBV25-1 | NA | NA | CASSKNWGGHEQYF | TGTGCCAGCAGTAAAAATTGGGGCGGCCACGAGCAGTACTTC
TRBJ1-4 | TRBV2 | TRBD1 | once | CASSDDRAEDLINEKLFF | TGTGCCAGCAGCGATGACAGGGCTGAAGACCTCATTAATGAAAAACTGTTTTTT
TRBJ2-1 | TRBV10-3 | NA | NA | CAISEENGDEQFF | TGTGCCATCAGTGAAGAGAACGGTGATGAGCAGTTCTTC
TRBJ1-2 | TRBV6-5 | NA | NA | CASRRQRNYGYTF | TGTGCCAGCAGGCGCCAGAGGAACTATGGCTACACCTTC
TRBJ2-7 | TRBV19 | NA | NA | CASSIQSGYEQYF | TGTGCCAGTAGTATCCAGAGCGGCTACGAGCAGTACTTC
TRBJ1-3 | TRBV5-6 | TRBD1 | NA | CASSWDRTSGNTIYF | TGTGCCAGCAGCTGGGACAGGACTTCTGGAAACACCATATATTTT
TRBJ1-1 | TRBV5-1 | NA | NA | CASSLEPNTEAFF | TGCGCCAGCAGCTTGGAGCCGAACACTGAAGCTTTCTTT
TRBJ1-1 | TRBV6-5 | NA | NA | CASTRVRNTEAFF | TGTGCCAGCACCCGGGTCCGGAACACTGAAGCTTTCTTT
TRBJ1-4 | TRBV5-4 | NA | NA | CASSLQGPNEKLFF | TGTGCCAGCAGCTTACAGGGCCCTAATGAAAAACTGTTTTTT
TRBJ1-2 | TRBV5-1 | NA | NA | CASSPEGGVGYTF | TGCGCCAGCAGCCCCGAGGGGGGGGTTGGCTACACCTTC
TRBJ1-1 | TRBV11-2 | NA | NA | CASSGPTRAAEAFF | TGTGCCAGCAGCGGGCCGACCAGGGCCGCTGAAGCTTTCTTT
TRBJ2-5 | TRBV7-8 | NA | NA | CASSLRSWATQYF | TGTGCCAGCAGCTTAAGGTCTTGGGCGACCCAGTACTTC
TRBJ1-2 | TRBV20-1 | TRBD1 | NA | CSAAGQGETF | TGCAGTGCTGCAGGACAGGGGGAGACCTTC
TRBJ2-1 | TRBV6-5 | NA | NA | CASRAPQSSYNEQFF | TGTGCCAGCAGGGCCCCTCAAAGCTCCTACAATGAGCAGTTCTTC
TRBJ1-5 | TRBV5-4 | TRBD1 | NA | CASSPGTGGNNQPQHF | TGTGCCAGCAGCCCGGGGACAGGGGGCAACAATCAGCCCCAGCATTTT
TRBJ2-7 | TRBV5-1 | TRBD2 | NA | CASKQGPGTSGLEQYF | TGCGCCAGCAAACAGGGACCCGGGACTAGCGGACTCGAGCAGTACTTC
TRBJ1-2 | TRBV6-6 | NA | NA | CASSPRQRYGYTF | TGTGCCAGCAGCCCAAGACAGCGATATGGCTACACCTTC
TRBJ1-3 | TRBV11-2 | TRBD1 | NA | CASSFQTGVGNTIYF | TGTGCCAGCAGCTTCCAAACAGGGGTTGGAAACACCATATATTTT
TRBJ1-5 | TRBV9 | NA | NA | CASSVATGNQPQHF | TGTGCCAGCAGCGTAGCTACGGGCAATCAGCCCCAGCATTTT
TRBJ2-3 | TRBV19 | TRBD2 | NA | CASSMGLAGVGITSDTQYF | TGTGCCAGTAGTATGGGACTAGCGGGAGTGGGTATAACCTCAGATACGCAGTATTTT
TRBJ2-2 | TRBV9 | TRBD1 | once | CASRTTGGTGELFF | TGTGCCAGCAGAACGACAGGGGGCACCGGGGAGCTGTTTTTT
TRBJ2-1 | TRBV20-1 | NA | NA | CSASPPDEQFF | TGCAGTGCTAGTCCCCCGGATGAGCAGTTCTTC
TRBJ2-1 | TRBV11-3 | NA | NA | CASSLVGLAGESNEQFF | TGTGCCAGCAGCTTAGTTGGTCTGGCAGGGGAGAGTAATGAGCAGTTCTTC
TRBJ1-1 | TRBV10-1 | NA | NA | CASSAFREARNTEAFF | TGCGCCAGCAGTGCTTTCCGGGAAGCAAGGAACACTGAAGCTTTCTTT
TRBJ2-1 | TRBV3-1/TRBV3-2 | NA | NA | CASSSHWSDNEQFF | TGTGCCAGCAGCTCCCACTGGAGCGACAATGAGCAGTTCTTC
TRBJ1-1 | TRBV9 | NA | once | CASSAHKGGEAFF | TGTGCCAGCAGCGCACATAAAGGGGGTGAAGCTTTCTTT
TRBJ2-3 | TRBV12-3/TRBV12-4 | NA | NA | CASSLLATDTQYF | TGTGCCAGCAGTTTGCTAGCTACAGATACGCAGTATTTT
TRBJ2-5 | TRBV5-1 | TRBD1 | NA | CASSLGTGETQYF | TGCGCCAGCAGCTTGGGGACAGGGGAGACCCAGTACTTC
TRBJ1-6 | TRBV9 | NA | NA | CASSVGPRGSPLHF | TGTGCCAGCAGCGTAGGCCCAAGGGGTTCACCCCTCCACTTT
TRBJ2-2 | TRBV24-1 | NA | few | CATSYYTGELFF | TGTGCCACCAGTTACTACACCGGGGAGCTGTTTTTT
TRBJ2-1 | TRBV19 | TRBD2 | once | CASNRAGDYNEQFF | TGTGCCAGTAATCGGGCGGGAGACTACAATGAGCAGTTCTTC
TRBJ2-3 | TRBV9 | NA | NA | CASSVAGDDTQYF | TGTGCCAGCAGCGTAGCGGGGGACGATACGCAGTATTTT
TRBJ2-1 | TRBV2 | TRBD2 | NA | CASSEESGTSYNEQFF | TGTGCCAGCAGTGAAGAGAGCGGGACTTCCTACAATGAGCAGTTCTTC